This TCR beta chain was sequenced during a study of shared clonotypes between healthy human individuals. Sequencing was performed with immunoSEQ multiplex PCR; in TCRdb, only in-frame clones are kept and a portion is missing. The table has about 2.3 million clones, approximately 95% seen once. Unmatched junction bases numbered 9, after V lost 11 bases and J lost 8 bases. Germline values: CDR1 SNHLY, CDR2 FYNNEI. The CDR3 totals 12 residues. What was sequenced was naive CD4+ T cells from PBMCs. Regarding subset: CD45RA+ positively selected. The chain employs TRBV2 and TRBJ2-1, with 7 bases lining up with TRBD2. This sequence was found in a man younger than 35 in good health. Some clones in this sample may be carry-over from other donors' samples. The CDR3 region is CASNSAGDEQFF. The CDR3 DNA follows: TGTGCCTCTAATTCGGCGGGAGATGAGCAGTTCTTC. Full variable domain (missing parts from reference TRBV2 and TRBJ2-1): EPEVTQTPSHQVTQMGQEVILRCVPISNHLYFYWYRQILGQKVEFLVSFYNNEISEKSEIFDDQFSVERPDGSNFTLKIRSTKLEDSAMYFCASNSAGDEQFFGPGTRLTVL.